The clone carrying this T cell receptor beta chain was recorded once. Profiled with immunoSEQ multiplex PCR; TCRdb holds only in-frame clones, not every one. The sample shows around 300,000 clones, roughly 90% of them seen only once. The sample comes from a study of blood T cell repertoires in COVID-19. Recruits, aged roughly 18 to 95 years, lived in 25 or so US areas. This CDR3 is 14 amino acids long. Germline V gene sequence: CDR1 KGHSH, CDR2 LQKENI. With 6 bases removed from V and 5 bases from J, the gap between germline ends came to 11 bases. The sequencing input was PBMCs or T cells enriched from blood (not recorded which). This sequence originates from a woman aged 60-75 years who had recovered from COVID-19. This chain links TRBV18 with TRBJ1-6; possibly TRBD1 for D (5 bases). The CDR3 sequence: CASSPRGDNSPLHF. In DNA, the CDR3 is TGTGCCAGCTCCCCGCGGGGGGATAATTCACCCCTCCACTTT.